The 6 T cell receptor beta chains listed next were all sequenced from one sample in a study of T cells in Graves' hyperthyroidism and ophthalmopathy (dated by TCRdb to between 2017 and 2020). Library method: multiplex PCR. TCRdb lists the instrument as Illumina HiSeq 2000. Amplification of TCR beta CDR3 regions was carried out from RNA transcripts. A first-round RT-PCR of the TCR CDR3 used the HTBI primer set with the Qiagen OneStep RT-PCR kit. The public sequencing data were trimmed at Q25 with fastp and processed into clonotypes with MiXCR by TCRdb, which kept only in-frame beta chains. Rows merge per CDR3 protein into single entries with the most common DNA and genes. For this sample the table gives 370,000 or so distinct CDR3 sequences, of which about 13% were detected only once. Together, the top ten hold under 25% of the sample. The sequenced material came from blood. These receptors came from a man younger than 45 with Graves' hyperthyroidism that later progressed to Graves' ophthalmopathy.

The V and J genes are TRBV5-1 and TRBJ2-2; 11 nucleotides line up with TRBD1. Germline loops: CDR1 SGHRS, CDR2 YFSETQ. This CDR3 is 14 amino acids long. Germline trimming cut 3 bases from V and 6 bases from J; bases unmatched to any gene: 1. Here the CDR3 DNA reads TGCGCCAGCAGCTCGGGACAGGGGGCCGGGGAGCTGTTTTTT. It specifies CASSSGQGAGELFF.

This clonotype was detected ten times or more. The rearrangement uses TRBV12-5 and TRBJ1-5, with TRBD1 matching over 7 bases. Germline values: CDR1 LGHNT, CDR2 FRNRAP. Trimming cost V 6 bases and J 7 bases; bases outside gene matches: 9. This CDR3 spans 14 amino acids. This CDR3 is CASGKTGRTQPQHF. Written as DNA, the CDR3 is TGTGCTAGTGGGAAGACAGGGAGGACACAGCCCCAGCATTTT.

The CDR3 nucleotides are TGTGCCAGTATAGGGACAGGGGATATACGTCAAGAGACCCAGTACTTC. Encoded protein: CASIGTGDIRQETQYF. The J gene is TRBJ2-5, the V gene TRBV19; 10 nucleotides match TRBD1. Germline V gene data show CDR1 as LNHDA and CDR2 as SQIVND (reference sequence). The CDR3 spans 16 residues. Trimming removed 7 bases from V and 2 bases from J; junction bases left unmatched: 10.

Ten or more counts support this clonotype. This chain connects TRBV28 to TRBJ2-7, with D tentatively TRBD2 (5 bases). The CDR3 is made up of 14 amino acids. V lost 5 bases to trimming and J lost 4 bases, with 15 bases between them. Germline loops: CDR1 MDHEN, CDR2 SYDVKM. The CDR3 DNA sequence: TGTGCCAGCAGTGCCTTACTAGTTTGGTACGAGCAGTACTTC. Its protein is CASSALLVWYEQYF.

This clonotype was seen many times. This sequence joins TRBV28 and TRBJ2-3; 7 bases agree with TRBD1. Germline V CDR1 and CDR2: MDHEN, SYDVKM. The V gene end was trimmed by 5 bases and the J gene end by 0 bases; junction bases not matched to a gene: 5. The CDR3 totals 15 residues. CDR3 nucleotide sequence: TGTGCCAGCAGTGTGGACAGGTATAGCACAGATACGCAGTATTTT. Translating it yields CASSVDRYSTDTQYF.

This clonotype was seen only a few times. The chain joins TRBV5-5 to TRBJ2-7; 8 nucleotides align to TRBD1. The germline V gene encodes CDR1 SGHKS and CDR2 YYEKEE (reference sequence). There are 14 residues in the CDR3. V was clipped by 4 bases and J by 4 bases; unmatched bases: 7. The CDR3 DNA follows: TGTGCCAGCAGCGCTGGGACAGGACATTACGAGCAGTACTTC. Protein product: CASSAGTGHYEQYF.